This T cell receptor (beta chain) was observed in a study of cytomegalovirus exposure and HLA in healthy donors. The CDR3 contains 15 residues. Trimming removed 1 base from V and 6 bases from J, with 16 bases in between. Germline values: CDR1 SGHTA, CDR2 FQGNSA. As regards this clone: Its specificity is not known.

Study-level points and caveats: Earlier results showed most TCR beta V segments being productive about 90% or about 30% of the time. An Asian-associated ancestry cluster reportedly showed fewer N-insertions than the roughly 700-donor mean in a later analysis. Sequences of the TCR beta chain were said to predict the HLA-A and HLA-B alleles of most subjects accurately.

The PCR ran on 60 Vbeta and 13 Jbeta primers. Profiled with immunoSEQ multiplex PCR; TCRdb holds only in-frame clones, not every one. Among roughly 200,000 clones, roughly 80% were seen once, and the ten largest hold less than 0.65%. The sequencing sample was made of PBMCs. The rearrangement uses TRBV7-2 and TRBJ2-7; possible D gene TRBD1, 6 bases. This clonotype was sampled from a woman between 45 and 65 years old in good health and CMV-seronegative. CDR3 DNA: TGTGCCAGCAGCTTAGTTACTGGGGCAGGGGCCGAGCAGTACTTC. As protein: CASSLVTGAGAEQYF.